Below are 14 T cell receptor beta chains sequenced from a single sample in a study of T cells in Graves' hyperthyroidism and ophthalmopathy (dated by TCRdb to the late 2010s). The library was produced with multiplex PCR. Sequencing used an Illumina HiSeq 2000. The TCR beta CDR3 regions were amplified from the RNA transcripts. The first round of RT-PCR for the TCR CDR3 was performed with the HTBI primer set and the Qiagen OneStep RT-PCR kit. TCRdb reran the public reads through fastp at Q25 and MiXCR, keeping productive beta chains. Rows matching on CDR3 protein sequence are summarized as one entry with the most common DNA and genes. Here the sample has roughly 740,000 distinct CDR3 sequences; roughly 15% occur a single time. Roughly 8% of the sample goes to the ten largest clones. The sample comprised blood. These receptors were taken from a man younger than 30 with Graves' hyperthyroidism.

This clonotype has a handful of counts. This sequence joins TRBV28 and TRBJ1-5; D is unresolved. This CDR3 has 15 amino acids. V was trimmed by 3 bases and J by 2 bases, leaving 11 bases between them. Germline CDR1 MDHEN, CDR2 SYDVKM. Written as DNA, the CDR3 is TGTGCCAGCAGTTTGGGGAGTTTTGGCAATCAGCCCCAGCATTTT. Translating gives CASSLGSFGNQPQHF. Looking up the rest from reference TRBV28 and TRBJ1-5 gives the full variable domain: DVKVTQSSRYLVKRTGEKVFLECVQDMDHENMFWYRQDPGLGLRLIYFSYDVKMKEKGDIPEGYSVSREKKERFSLILESASTNQTSMYLCASSLGSFGNQPQHFGDGTRLSIL.

This clonotype was seen at least ten times. The V call is TRBV18, the J call TRBJ2-7; TRBD1 might be the D (5 bases). From germline, CDR1 is KGHSH and CDR2 LQKENI. V lost 3 bases and J 3 bases, leaving 9 bases between the germline ends. CDR3 length: 13 residues. Here the CDR3 DNA reads TGTGCCAGCTCACCGACGACAGACTACGAGCAGTACTTC. Its protein is CASSPTTDYEQYF.

There are many counts of this clonotype. This chain connects TRBV27 to TRBJ2-1; possibly TRBD2 for D (6 bases). V was cut by 5 bases and J by 2 bases, with 16 bases left in between. Germline-derived CDR1 and CDR2 are MNHEY and SMNVEV (reference sequence). The CDR3 length is 16 residues. As DNA, the CDR3 is TGTGCCAGCAGTCCCCACCGGGACTCAACCTACAATGAGCAGTTCTTC. As protein: CASSPHRDSTYNEQFF.

This clonotype has a handful of counts. The V and J genes are TRBV5-1 and TRBJ2-2; 11 nucleotides align to TRBD2. The germline V gene encodes CDR1 SGHRS and CDR2 YFSETQ. V gave up 0 bases and J gave up 1 base; unmatched junction bases: 2. The CDR3 contains 17 residues. The CDR3 here is CASSLAGLAVNTGELFF. The CDR3 coding sequence is TGCGCCAGCAGCTTGGCGGGACTAGCGGTGAACACCGGGGAGCTGTTTTTT.

The V call is TRBV5-1, the J call TRBJ2-1; 9 nucleotides match TRBD1. V shed 9 bases, J shed 3 bases, and the junction held 10 bases outside the gene matches. The CDR3 extends over 15 amino acids. Per the germline V gene, CDR1 is SGHRS and CDR2 is YFSETQ. The CDR3, as DNA: TGCGCCACCTCAACCGGGACAGGGTACTACAATGAGCAGTTCTTC. Protein: CATSTGTGYYNEQFF.

In this sample, this clonotype turned up many times. The chain carries TRBV28 and TRBJ2-5; 9 bases fit TRBD1. This CDR3 is built from 12 residues. With 5 bases clipped from V and 7 bases from J, the junction kept 2 bases outside the gene matches. Germline CDR1 reads MDHEN; CDR2 reads SYDVKM. This chain's CDR3 is CASSRQGGTQYF. The CDR3 DNA sequence: TGTGCCAGCAGTAGACAGGGGGGGACCCAGTACTTC.

This clonotype showed up many times. The chain employs TRBV2 and TRBJ1-5, with 8 bases lining up with TRBD1. The germline CDR1 and CDR2 sequences are SNHLY and FYNNEI. This CDR3 has 14 amino acids. V trimming: 5 bases; J trimming: 5 bases; junction bases outside the gene matches: 5. The CDR3, as DNA: TGTGCCAGCAGTCCGGGACAGGAGTATCAGCCCCAGCATTTT. Its protein product is CASSPGQEYQPQHF. Full variable domain (outside the CDR3, taken from reference TRBV2 and TRBJ1-5): EPEVTQTPSHQVTQMGQEVILRCVPISNHLYFYWYRQILGQKVEFLVSFYNNEISEKSEIFDDQFSVERPDGSNFTLKIRSTKLEDSAMYFCASSPGQEYQPQHFGDGTRLSIL.

The V gene is TRBV7-2, the J gene TRBJ2-5, with unresolved D. Trimming shortened V by 1 base and J by 2 bases, and 14 bases separated the two germline ends. CDR1 and CDR2 from the germline V gene are SGHTA and FQGNSA. The CDR3 covers 16 residues. The CDR3: CASSLVAEGPQETQYF. In DNA form, the CDR3 reads TGTGCCAGCAGCTTAGTGGCGGAAGGACCGCAAGAGACCCAGTACTTC.

This clonotype was seen ten or more times. The chain employs TRBV7-9 and TRBJ2-7; no definite D call. CDR1 and CDR2 (germline): SEHNR, FQNEAQ (reference sequence). CDR3 length: 16 amino acids. Trimming cost V 2 bases and J 2 bases, with 16 bases left between them. CDR3 residues: CASSLYGQVEAYEQYF. The CDR3 bases are TGTGCCAGCAGCTTATATGGGCAGGTGGAAGCCTACGAGCAGTACTTC.

The J gene is TRBJ2-7, the V gene TRBV7-2; 10 nucleotides agree with TRBD2. V trimming: 3 bases; J trimming: 0 bases; junction bases outside the gene matches: 5. CDR1 is SGHTA, CDR2 FQGNSA, per germline. The CDR3 runs 16 residues. CDR3 protein: CASSFSGGYRSYEQYF. CDR3 in DNA: TGTGCCAGCAGCTTTAGCGGGGGGTACCGCTCCTACGAGCAGTACTTC.

At least ten counts were recorded for this clonotype. The chain has TRBV20-1 and TRBJ2-7; TRBD1 might be the D (5 bases). V lost 6 bases to trimming and J lost 3 bases, with 24 bases between them. This CDR3 spans 16 amino acids. Germline CDR1 and CDR2: DFQATT and SNEGSKA (reference sequence). The CDR3 loop reads CSASEQGQLGLYEQYF. DNA of the CDR3: TGCAGTGCCTCCGAGCAGGGCCAACTTGGGCTCTACGAGCAGTACTTC.

This clonotype was seen ten or more times. The V and J genes are TRBV6-1 and TRBJ2-7; D is ambiguous. Germline V gene sequence: CDR1 MNHNS, CDR2 SASEGT. The CDR3 has 15 amino acids. Between the trimmed V and J ends, which lost 0 bases and 0 bases, there was a span of 9 bases. CDR3 amino acids: CASSEAPTASYEQYF. The CDR3 DNA reads TGTGCCAGCAGTGAAGCTCCAACAGCCTCCTACGAGCAGTACTTC.

This clonotype has a handful of counts. The chain couples TRBV29-1 to TRBJ1-4; TRBD1 is a possible D gene (6 bases). CDR3 length: 14 residues. Per germline, CDR1 SQVTM and CDR2 ANQGSEA. V was shortened by 6 bases and J by 5 bases, with 16 bases between the two germline ends. CDR3 sequence: CSVYKTGLNEKLFF. In nucleotides, the CDR3 is TGCAGCGTCTACAAGACAGGACTCAATGAAAAACTGTTTTTT.

This clonotype was observed a few times. The gene calls are TRBV28 and TRBJ2-1; 12 nucleotides match TRBD2. The V segment lost 3 bases and the J segment 7 bases; nucleotides outside the gene matches: 4. CDR1 is MDHEN and CDR2 is SYDVKM in the germline V gene. The CDR3 is made up of 15 amino acids. CDR3 sequence reads: CASSFRLAGVNEQFF. The CDR3 coding sequence is TGTGCCAGCAGTTTCCGACTAGCGGGAGTTAATGAGCAGTTCTTC.